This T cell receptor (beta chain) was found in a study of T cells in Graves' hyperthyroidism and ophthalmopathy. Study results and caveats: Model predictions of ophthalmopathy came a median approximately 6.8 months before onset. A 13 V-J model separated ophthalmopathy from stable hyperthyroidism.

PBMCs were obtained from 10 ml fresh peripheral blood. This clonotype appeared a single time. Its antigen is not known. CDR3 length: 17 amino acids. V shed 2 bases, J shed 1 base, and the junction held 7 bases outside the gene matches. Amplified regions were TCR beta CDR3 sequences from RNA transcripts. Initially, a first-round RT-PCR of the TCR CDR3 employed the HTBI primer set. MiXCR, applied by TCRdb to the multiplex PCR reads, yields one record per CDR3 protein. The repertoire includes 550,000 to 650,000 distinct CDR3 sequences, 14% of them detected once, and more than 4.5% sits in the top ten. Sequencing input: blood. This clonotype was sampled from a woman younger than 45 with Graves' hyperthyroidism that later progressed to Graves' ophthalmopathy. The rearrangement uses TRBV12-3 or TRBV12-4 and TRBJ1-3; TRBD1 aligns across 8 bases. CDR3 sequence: CASSLTAQGVSGNTIYF. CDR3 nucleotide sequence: TGTGCCAGCAGTTTAACGGCACAGGGGGTTTCTGGAAACACCATATATTTT.